The 10 T cell receptor beta chains presented below share a single source sample, sequenced in a study of blood T cell repertoires in COVID-19. Generated by immunoSEQ multiplex PCR, the TCRdb table keeps only in-frame clones and is missing some. Of more than 300,000 clones in the sample, 70% to 90% were seen once. Sequencing was carried out using PBMCs or T cells enriched from blood (not recorded which). Source of these receptors: a woman younger than 45 who had recovered from COVID-19.

The chain uses TRBV10-2 and TRBJ1-5; 9 nucleotides line up with TRBD1. Trimming cost V 2 bases and J 4 bases; bases outside gene matches: 9. Germline V gives CDR1 WSHSY, CDR2 SAAADI. This CDR3 is 17 amino acids long. CDR3 nucleotide sequence: TGCGCCAGCAGTGAGAGTCCCGGGACAGGGAGAAATCAGCCCCAGCATTTT. Amino acid sequence: CASSESPGTGRNQPQHF.

The chain joins TRBV10-1 to TRBJ2-1, with 15 bases fitting TRBD2. V dropped 4 bases and J dropped 12; count of bases not matched to a gene: 7. Germline assignment: CDR1 WNHNN and CDR2 SYGVQD (reference sequence). The CDR3 covers 15 residues. This CDR3 is CASSGTSGGALGQFF. DNA of the CDR3: TGCGCCAGCAGTGGGACTAGCGGGGGGGCCTTAGGGCAGTTCTTC.

This chain joins TRBV19 and TRBJ1-2, with TRBD1 matching over 7 bases. CDR3 length equals 16 residues. Trimming took 5 bases from V and 1 from J; bases not matched to a gene: 10. Per the germline V gene, CDR1 is LNHDA and CDR2 is SQIVND (reference sequence). The CDR3 protein is CASSARQGSYNYGYTF. In nucleotides, the CDR3 is TGTGCCAGTAGTGCAAGACAGGGCTCCTATAACTATGGCTACACCTTC.

This clone was detected once. The V and J genes are TRBV12-3 or TRBV12-4 and TRBJ1-1; D unresolved. The CDR3 spans 12 residues. Deletions cut 3 bases from V and 4 bases from J, with 6 bases between. The CDR3 bases are TGTGCCAGCAGTTTCGGTAGCACTGAAGCTTTCTTT. Amino acid sequence: CASSFGSTEAFF.

The V gene is TRBV3-1 (or the pseudogene TRBV3-2), the J gene TRBJ1-6; 9 positions match TRBD1. Germline values: CDR1 LGHDT, CDR2 YNNKEL (reference sequence). Trimming at V came to 1 base and at J to 9 bases, leaving 4 bases not matched to a gene. The CDR3 extends over 15 amino acids. The CDR3 DNA reads TGTGCCAGCAGCCAAGGGGGACAGGGAGGTTCACCCCTCCACTTT. Amino acids: CASSQGGQGGSPLHF.

The chain couples TRBV6-5 to TRBJ2-7, with D possibly matching TRBD2 (5 bases). V was shortened by 2 bases and J by 2 bases, with 10 bases between the two germline ends. Germline CDR1 and CDR2: MNHEY and SVGAGI. The length of the CDR3 is 14 residues. CDR3 sequence reads: CASSYSLAAYEQYF. The CDR3, as DNA: TGTGCCAGCAGTTACAGCCTAGCCGCCTACGAGCAGTACTTC.

V gene TRBV25-1 combines with J gene TRBJ2-2; weak D call: TRBD1 (6 bases). Germline V CDR1 and CDR2: MGHDK, SYGVNS. The V end lost 3 bases, the J end lost 4 bases, and 9 bases lay between the germline ends. The CDR3 has 14 residues. CDR3 in DNA: TGTGCCAGCAGTGAGCACAGGGCCACCGGGGAGCTGTTTTTT. As protein: CASSEHRATGELFF.

The J gene is TRBJ1-1, the V gene TRBV30; D uncertain. CDR1 and CDR2 from the germline V gene are GTSNPN and SVGIG (reference sequence). The ends were cut back, 0 bases at V and 1 base at J, with 6 bases in the middle. The CDR3 has 13 residues. CDR3 sequence reads: CAWSVYQNTEAFF. The CDR3 DNA sequence: TGTGCCTGGAGTGTCTACCAGAACACTGAAGCTTTCTTT. Supplemented by reference TRBV30 and TRBJ1-1, the full variable domain reads SQTIHQWPATLVQPVGSPLSLECTVEGTSNPNLYWYRQAAGRGLQLLFYSVGIGQISSEVPQNLSASRPQDRQFILSSKKLLLSDSGFYLCAWSVYQNTEAFFGQGTRLTVV.

The chain links TRBV5-1 to TRBJ1-1; D might be TRBD1 (5 bases). The germline CDR1 and CDR2 sequences are SGHRS and YFSETQ. Deletions cut 2 bases from V and 0 bases from J, with 8 bases between. CDR3 length: 14 residues. CDR3 DNA sequence: TGCGCCAGCAGCTTCGGGGGTCTGAACACTGAAGCTTTCTTT. Protein sequence: CASSFGGLNTEAFF.

V and J are TRBV5-1 and TRBJ2-1; TRBD1 agrees at 12 bases. Germline CDR1 is SGHRS and CDR2 is YFSETQ. The junction had 4 bases not matched to a gene; V was cut back by 2 bases and J by 4 bases. The CDR3 has 16 residues. The CDR3 protein is CASSFGTGGWYNEQFF. CDR3 coding DNA: TGCGCCAGCAGCTTCGGGACAGGGGGCTGGTACAATGAGCAGTTCTTC. Complete variable domain (other parts from reference TRBV5-1 and TRBJ2-1): KAGVTQTPRYLIKTRGQQVTLSCSPISGHRSVSWYQQTPGQGLQFLFEYFSETQRNKGNFPGRFSGRQFSNSRSEMNVSTLELGDSALYLCASSFGTGGWYNEQFFGPGTRLTVL.